Following are 23 T cell receptor beta chains from one sample sequenced in a study of T cell changes during pregnancy in multiple sclerosis (dated by TCRdb to about 2019). Libraries were made using the immunoSEQ multiplex PCR assay. TCRdb mirrors the immuneACCESS table, restricted to in-frame sequences. Some clones are absent from its copies; in checked studies, under half trace to an unresolved V gene, and the reason for the others is unknown. The sample table shows about 92,000 clones, and around 94% are seen once. The ten largest clones add up to roughly 2.7% of the sample. Here the sequenced sample was peripheral blood, taken in the first trimester of pregnancy. These TCRs come from a female donor with multiple sclerosis, enrolled in a pregnancy study.

V usage is TRBV6-5 and J usage is TRBJ1-2; D might be TRBD1 (5 bases). CDR3 length equals 12 residues. The V end was cut by 4 bases, the J end by 8 bases, with 11 bases between. CDR1 and CDR2 from the germline V gene are MNHEY and SVGAGI. The CDR3 sequence: CASSSGQLGYTF. For the CDR3, the DNA is TGTGCCAGCAGTTCAGGGCAGTTGGGCTACACCTTC.

The sample holds a few counts of this clone. The gene calls are TRBV2 and TRBJ1-2, with D hard to call. Trimming stripped 7 bases from V and 1 base from J, with 10 bases between. The CDR3 has 13 residues. Germline CDR1 SNHLY, CDR2 FYNNEI. The CDR3 DNA follows: TGTGCCAGCACCGATGAGGGTAACTATGGCTACACCTTC. This translates into CASTDEGNYGYTF.

The chain couples TRBV7-9 to TRBJ2-1; D unresolved. Per the germline V gene, CDR1 is SEHNR and CDR2 is FQNEAQ (reference sequence). V gave up 5 bases and J gave up 10 bases, with 12 bases separating them. The CDR3 totals 12 residues. For the CDR3, the DNA is TGTGCCAGCAGCAGCCGCGGTCCGGAGCAGTTCTTC. It translates to CASSSRGPEQFF. Complete variable domain (other parts from reference TRBV7-9 and TRBJ2-1): DTGVSQNPRHKITKRGQNVTFRCDPISEHNRLYWYRQTLGQGPEFLTYFQNEAQLEKSRLLSDRFSAERPKGSFSTLEIQRTEQGDSAMYLCASSSRGPEQFFGPGTRLTVL.

The chain carries TRBV7-8 and TRBJ1-5; 7 bases are shared with TRBD1. The V gene's germline CDR1 is SGHVS and CDR2 FQNEAQ. CDR3 length: 16 residues. V gave up 2 bases and J gave up 6 bases; unmatched junction bases: 10. The CDR3 DNA reads TGTGCCAGCAGCTTATTTTTCGGACAGGTGGGTCAGCCCCAGCATTTT. This translates into CASSLFFGQVGQPQHF.

V and J are TRBV7-2 and TRBJ2-1; weak D call: TRBD2 (5 bases). Trimming took 3 bases from V and 2 from J, leaving 5 bases between them. Germline CDR1 SGHTA, CDR2 FQGNSA. This CDR3 is 13 amino acids long. As DNA, the CDR3 is TGTGCCAGCAGCTTCGGGACCTACAATGAGCAGTTCTTC. As protein: CASSFGTYNEQFF. Combining the CDR3 with reference TRBV7-2 and TRBJ2-1 gives the whole variable domain GAGVSQSPSNKVTEKGKDVELRCDPISGHTALYWYRQSLGQGLEFLIYFQGNSAPDKSGLPSDRFSAERTGGSVSTLTIQRTQQEDSAVYLCASSFGTYNEQFFGPGTRLTVL.

The chain combines TRBV28 with TRBJ1-2; 9 nucleotides match TRBD1. CDR1 MDHEN and CDR2 SYDVKM come from the germline V gene. CDR3 length equals 17 residues. V lost 6 bases to trimming and J lost 7 bases; unmatched junction nucleotides: 18. The CDR3: CASRPLLGDREGIGYTF. CDR3 in DNA: TGTGCCAGCAGACCCCTGCTAGGGGACAGGGAGGGCATTGGCTACACCTTC.

J is TRBJ1-3 and V is TRBV4-1, with 7 bases identical to TRBD1. This CDR3 is built from 17 residues. Per germline, CDR1 MGHRA and CDR2 YSYEKL. Trimming cost V 2 bases and J 0 bases; bases outside gene matches: 7. CDR3 sequence: CASSQLQGIISGNTIYF. In DNA, the CDR3 is TGCGCCAGCAGCCAACTACAGGGGATCATCTCTGGAAACACCATATATTTT.

This chain links TRBV19 with TRBJ2-1, with TRBD2 matching 9 bases. The CDR3 sequence is 16 residues long. In germline, CDR1 is LNHDA, CDR2 SQIVND (reference sequence). The ends lost 5 bases at V and 7 bases at J; junction bases unmatched: 12. DNA of the CDR3: TGTGCCAGTAGTTCGAGAACTAGCGGGTTGGGGAATGAGCAGTTCTTC. Amino acid sequence: CASSSRTSGLGNEQFF.

The CDR3 reads CASSLGAGLAGSEQYF. CDR3 nucleotide sequence: TGTGCCAGCAGCTTGGGGGCCGGACTAGCGGGATCCGAGCAGTACTTC. V and J are TRBV5-4 and TRBJ2-7; the match to TRBD2 covers 12 bases. Unmatched junction bases numbered 7, after V lost 0 bases and J lost 6 bases. The CDR3 has 16 amino acids. CDR1 SGHNT and CDR2 YYREEE come from the germline V gene (reference sequence).

The rearrangement links TRBV10-3 to TRBJ1-1, with D unresolved. V was shortened by 4 bases and J by 4 bases, with 13 bases between the two germline ends. Germline assignment: CDR1 ENHRY and CDR2 SYGVKD. CDR3 length equals 14 residues. Here the CDR3 DNA reads TGTGCCATCAGTGGGGAGGGAGAGGGCACTGAAGCTTTCTTT. Its protein product is CAISGEGEGTEAFF.

The V and J genes are TRBV2 and TRBJ1-2; D not certain. This CDR3 contains 16 residues. Trimming took off 3 bases at V and 0 bases at J, with 14 bases between the two ends. Germline lookup yields CDR1 SNHLY and CDR2 FYNNEI. The CDR3 nucleotides read TGTGCCAGCAGTGAGTCCAGGACTCGGGCTAACTATGGCTACACCTTC. Translated: CASSESRTRANYGYTF.

The rearrangement links TRBV27 to TRBJ2-1; 7 bases fit TRBD1. The V gene's germline CDR1 is MNHEY and CDR2 SMNVEV (reference sequence). V was pared by 5 bases and J by 2 bases, with 9 bases of the junction left unmatched. The CDR3 loop spans 16 amino acids. CDR3 in DNA: TGTGCCAGCAGTGAAGACAGGGTATTCCCCTACAATGAGCAGTTCTTC. It translates to CASSEDRVFPYNEQFF.

This chain links TRBV5-1 with TRBJ2-7; D possibly corresponds to TRBD1 (6 bases). V lost 4 bases to trimming and J lost 3 bases, with 17 bases between them. The CDR3 is 15 amino acids. Looked up from germline, CDR1 is SGHRS and CDR2 is YFSETQ. CDR3 protein: CASSVSLTGYYEQYF. The CDR3 DNA reads TGCGCCAGCAGCGTGTCGTTGACAGGATACTACGAGCAGTACTTC.

As for this clone: A junction boundary mismatches the germline segment, possibly from a read error. The chain couples TRBV7-9 to TRBJ1-4, with no clear D. Germline lookup yields CDR1 SEHNR and CDR2 FQNEAQ (reference sequence). This CDR3 is built from 14 residues. The CDR3 region is CASSLAATNEKLFF. The CDR3 coding sequence is TGTGCCAGCAGCCTAGCTGCGACTAATGAAAAACTGTTTTTT. Full variable domain (rest looked up from reference TRBV7-9 and TRBJ1-4): DTGVSQNPRHKITKRGQNVTFRCDPISEHNRLYWYRQTLGQGPEFLTYFQNEAQLEKSRLLSDRFSAERPKGSFSTLEIQRTEQGDSAMYLCASSLAATNEKLFFGSGTQLSVL.

The rearrangement joins TRBV7-2 to TRBJ1-4, with TRBD1 identical over 9 bases. CDR3 length: 18 residues. V dropped 2 bases and J dropped 0; count of bases not matched to a gene: 7. Germline V gene lookup returns CDR1 SGHTA and CDR2 FQGNSA. CDR3 loop: CASSLNGQGSATNEKLFF. The CDR3 coding sequence is TGTGCCAGCAGCTTAAATGGACAGGGGTCTGCAACTAATGAAAAACTGTTTTTT.

The J gene is TRBJ2-3, the V gene TRBV2; a weak D match, TRBD2 (6 bases). V was shortened by 6 bases and J by 1 base, with 14 bases between the two germline ends. CDR1 and CDR2 (germline): SNHLY, FYNNEI. This CDR3 region has 15 residues. The CDR3 reads CASRGGLPGTDTQYF. The CDR3 DNA sequence: TGTGCCAGCAGGGGGGGACTCCCTGGCACAGATACGCAGTATTTT. Based on the CDR3 plus reference TRBV2 and TRBJ2-3, the full variable domain is EPEVTQTPSHQVTQMGQEVILRCVPISNHLYFYWYRQILGQKVEFLVSFYNNEISEKSEIFDDQFSVERPDGSNFTLKIRSTKLEDSAMYFCASRGGLPGTDTQYFGPGTRLTVL.

The chain's CDR3 is CASSQGQLTDTQYF. Written as DNA, the CDR3 is TGTGCCAGCAGCCAAGGACAGCTCACAGATACGCAGTATTTT. This rearrangement joins TRBV13 to TRBJ2-3; a possible D gene is TRBD1 (6 bases). Germline V gene lookup returns CDR1 PRHDT and CDR2 FYEKMQ (reference sequence). This CDR3 has 14 amino acids. The V end was cut by 5 bases, the J end by 2 bases, with 11 bases between.

The sample holds one count of this clone. A junction end diverges from the germline sequence, so it may reflect a read error. The CDR3 DNA is TGTGCTAGCAGCTTAGGACTAGCGGGAACCGGGAATGAGCAGTTCTTC. Translated, it gives CASSLGLAGTGNEQFF. This chain uses TRBV7-7 with TRBJ2-1, with 12 bases aligning to TRBD2. The CDR3 runs 16 residues. CDR1 SSHAT and CDR2 FNYEAQ come from the germline V gene (reference sequence).

The chain employs TRBV19 and TRBJ2-2; TRBD1 is a possible D gene (5 bases). The V end lost 9 bases, the J end lost 7 bases, and 9 bases lay between the germline ends. This CDR3 region has 11 residues. CDR1 is LNHDA, CDR2 SQIVND, per germline (reference sequence). CDR3 bases: TGTGCCAGCAGGGATGTCGGGGAGCTGTTTTTT. Amino acids: CASRDVGELFF.

The rearrangement joins TRBV7-2 to TRBJ2-2; TRBD2 agrees at 10 bases. The CDR3 contains 17 residues. Looked up from germline, CDR1 is SGHTA and CDR2 is FQGNSA. V lost 5 bases and J lost 6; bases outside the gene matches: 12. CDR3 DNA sequence: TGTGCCAGCAGCCCTGTAGCTAGCGGGAGTAGGGCCGGGGAGCTGTTTTTT. It is translated as CASSPVASGSRAGELFF.

V usage is TRBV2 and J usage is TRBJ1-4; 8 nucleotides agree with TRBD1. J lost 4 bases, V lost 10 bases, and 5 bases had no gene match. The CDR3 totals 13 residues. Germline V gene lookup returns CDR1 SNHLY and CDR2 FYNNEI. The CDR3 DNA reads TGTGCCAAGTCAGGGGGCGGTAATGAAAAACTGTTTTTT. It codes for CAKSGGGNEKLFF.

The chain is built from TRBV5-5 and TRBJ2-2; a weak D match, TRBD1 (6 bases). Germline lookup yields CDR1 SGHKS and CDR2 YYEKEE (reference sequence). This CDR3 is built from 15 residues. The ends were cut back, 4 bases at V and 4 bases at J, with 14 bases in the middle. CDR3 nucleotides: TGTGCCAGCAGCCCAGGGGCCCATTTCACCGGGGAGCTGTTTTTT. Translating it yields CASSPGAHFTGELFF.

The sample holds one count of this clone. The CDR3 loop reads CASSQDLGEQFF. Written as DNA, the CDR3 is TGCGCCAGCAGCCAAGATCTAGGTGAGCAGTTCTTC. The chain links TRBV4-1 to TRBJ2-1; D remains unclear. CDR1 and CDR2 (germline): MGHRA, YSYEKL. The CDR3 is made up of 12 amino acids. Trimming removed 0 bases from V and 9 bases from J, with 6 bases in between.